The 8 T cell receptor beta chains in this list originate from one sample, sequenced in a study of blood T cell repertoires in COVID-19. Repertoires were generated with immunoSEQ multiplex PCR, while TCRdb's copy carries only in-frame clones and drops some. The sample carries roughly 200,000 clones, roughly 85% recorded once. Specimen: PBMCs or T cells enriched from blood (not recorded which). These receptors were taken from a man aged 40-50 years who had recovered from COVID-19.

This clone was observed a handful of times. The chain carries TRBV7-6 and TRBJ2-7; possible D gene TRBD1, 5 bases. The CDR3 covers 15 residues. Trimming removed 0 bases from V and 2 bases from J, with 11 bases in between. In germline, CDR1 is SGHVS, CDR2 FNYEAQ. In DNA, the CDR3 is TGTGCCAGCAGCTTAGCTTCCGGCAGGGCCTACGAGCAGTACTTC. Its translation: CASSLASGRAYEQYF.

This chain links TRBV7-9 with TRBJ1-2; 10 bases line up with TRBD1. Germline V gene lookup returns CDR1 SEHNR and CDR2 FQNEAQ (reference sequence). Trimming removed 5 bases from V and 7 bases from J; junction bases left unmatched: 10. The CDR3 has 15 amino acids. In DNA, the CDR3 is TGTGCCAGCAGCGGGGTTGGGACAGGGGATGGTGGCTACACCTTC. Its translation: CASSGVGTGDGGYTF.

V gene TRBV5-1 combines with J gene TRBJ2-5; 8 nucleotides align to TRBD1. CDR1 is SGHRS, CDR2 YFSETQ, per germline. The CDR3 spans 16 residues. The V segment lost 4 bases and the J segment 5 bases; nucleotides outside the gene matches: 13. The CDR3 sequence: CASSHHQGQGGETQYF. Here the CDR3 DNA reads TGCGCCAGCAGCCACCACCAAGGACAGGGTGGCGAGACCCAGTACTTC. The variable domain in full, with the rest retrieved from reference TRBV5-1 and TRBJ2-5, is KAGVTQTPRYLIKTRGQQVTLSCSPISGHRSVSWYQQTPGQGLQFLFEYFSETQRNKGNFPGRFSGRQFSNSRSEMNVSTLELGDSALYLCASSHHQGQGGETQYFGPGTRLLVL.

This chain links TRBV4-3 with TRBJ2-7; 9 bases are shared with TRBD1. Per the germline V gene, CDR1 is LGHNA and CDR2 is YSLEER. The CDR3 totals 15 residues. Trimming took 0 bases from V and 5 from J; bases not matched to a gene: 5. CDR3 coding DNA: TGCGCCAGCAGCCAAGAGGACAGGGGTACGAACGAGCAGTACTTC. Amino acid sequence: CASSQEDRGTNEQYF.

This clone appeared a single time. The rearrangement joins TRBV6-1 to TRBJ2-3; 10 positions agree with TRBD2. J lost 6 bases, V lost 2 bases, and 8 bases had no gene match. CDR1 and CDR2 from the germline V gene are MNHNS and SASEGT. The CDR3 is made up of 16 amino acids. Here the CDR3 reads CASSEPASGSLDTQYF. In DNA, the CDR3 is TGTGCCAGCAGTGAACCGGCTAGCGGGAGTTTGGATACGCAGTATTTT.

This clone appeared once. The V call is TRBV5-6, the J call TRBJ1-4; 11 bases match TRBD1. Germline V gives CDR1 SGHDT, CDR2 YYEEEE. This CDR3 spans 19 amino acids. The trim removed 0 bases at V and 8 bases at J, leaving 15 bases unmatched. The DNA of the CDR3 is TGTGCCAGCAGCTTGGACCCCGGGACAGGGGGGATCGCGGGGGAAAAACTGTTTTTT. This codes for CASSLDPGTGGIAGEKLFF. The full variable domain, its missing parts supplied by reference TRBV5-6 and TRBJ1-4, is DAGVTQSPTHLIKTRGQQVTLRCSPKSGHDTVSWYQQALGQGPQFIFQYYEEEERQRGNFPDRFSGHQFPNYSSELNVNALLLGDSALYLCASSLDPGTGGIAGEKLFFGSGTQLSVL.

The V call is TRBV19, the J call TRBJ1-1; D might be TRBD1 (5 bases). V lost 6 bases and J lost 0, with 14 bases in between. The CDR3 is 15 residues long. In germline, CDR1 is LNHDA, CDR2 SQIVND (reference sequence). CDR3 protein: CASRGPRAMNTEAFF. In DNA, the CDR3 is TGTGCCAGTAGAGGCCCCAGGGCCATGAACACTGAAGCTTTCTTT.

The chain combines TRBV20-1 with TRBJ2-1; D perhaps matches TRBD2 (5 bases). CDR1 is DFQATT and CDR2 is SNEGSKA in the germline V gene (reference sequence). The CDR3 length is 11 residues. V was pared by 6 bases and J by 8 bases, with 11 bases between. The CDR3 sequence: CSAGGLDEQFF. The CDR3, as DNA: TGCAGTGCAGGCGGGTTGGATGAGCAGTTCTTC.